One and the same sample provided the 6 T cell receptor beta chains below, sequenced in a study of T cells in Graves' hyperthyroidism and ophthalmopathy. What was amplified from RNA transcripts were TCR beta CDR3 regions. HTBI primers drove first-round RT-PCR of the TCR CDR3. TCRdb reanalysed the multiplex PCR reads using MiXCR and keeps one entry per CDR3 protein. The data contain about 400,000 distinct CDR3 sequences, around 15% of them singletons. The sequenced material came from blood. These TCRs come from a woman in her sixties or seventies with Graves' ophthalmopathy.

This clonotype was found a few times. The chain links TRBV9 to TRBJ2-5, with D perhaps assigned TRBD1 or TRBD2 (5 bases each). V was clipped by 3 bases and J by 4 bases, with 7 bases between them. The CDR3 contains 12 residues. Germline CDR1 and CDR2: SGDLS and YYNGEE. This CDR3 reads CASSGGGETQYF. Here the CDR3 DNA reads TGTGCCAGCAGCGGTGGGGGAGAGACCCAGTACTTC. Supplemented by reference TRBV9 and TRBJ2-5, the full variable domain reads DSGVTQTPKHLITATGQRVTLRCSPRSGDLSVYWYQQSLDQGLQFLIQYYNGEERAKGNILERFSAQQFPDLHSELNLSSLELGDSALYFCASSGGGETQYFGPGTRLLVL.

This clonotype showed up many times. V gene TRBV11-2 combines with J gene TRBJ2-7; 12 bases match TRBD1. The CDR3 has 15 residues. V trimming: 5 bases; J trimming: 4 bases; junction bases outside the gene matches: 6. CDR1 and CDR2 from the germline V gene are SGHAT and FQNNGV. In nucleotides, the CDR3 is TGTGCCAGCAGCCCAGGGGACAGGGGGCTATACGAGCAGTACTTC. It codes for CASSPGDRGLYEQYF.

The V call is TRBV19, the J call TRBJ2-2; tentatively, D is TRBD2 (7 bases). V lost 7 bases and J lost 3, with 18 bases in between. The CDR3 has 16 amino acids. The germline V gene encodes CDR1 LNHDA and CDR2 SQIVND (reference sequence). The CDR3 nucleotides read TGTGCCAGTACTCCTTTAGGGGGGAGGGACACCGGGGAGCTGTTTTTT. It is translated as CASTPLGGRDTGELFF.

This clonotype was recorded at least ten times. This chain links TRBV20-1 with TRBJ2-5; 13 bases map to TRBD2. The ends lost 5 bases at V and 0 bases at J; junction bases unmatched: 9. The length of the CDR3 is 17 residues. Per the germline V gene, CDR1 is DFQATT and CDR2 is SNEGSKA (reference sequence). CDR3 sequence (DNA): TGCAGTGCTCAGGGACTAGCGGGACAACGATACCAAGAGACCCAGTACTTC. Translated: CSAQGLAGQRYQETQYF.

This clonotype was seen many times. The CDR3 DNA reads as TGTGCCAGCAGCTTAGCCGGGACCTCGAAAGAGACCCAGTACTTC. This gives the protein CASSLAGTSKETQYF. J is TRBJ2-5 and V is TRBV7-2; D could derive from TRBD1 or TRBD2 (5 bases each). Trimming took 0 bases from V and 3 from J, leaving 11 bases between them. The length of the CDR3 is 15 residues. Germline V lookup: CDR1 SGHTA, CDR2 FQGNSA. Together with reference TRBV7-2 and TRBJ2-5, the CDR3 gives the full variable domain: GAGVSQSPSNKVTEKGKDVELRCDPISGHTALYWYRQSLGQGLEFLIYFQGNSAPDKSGLPSDRFSAERTGGSVSTLTIQRTQQEDSAVYLCASSLAGTSKETQYFGPGTRLLVL.

This clonotype was found a few times. The chain has TRBV12-3 or TRBV12-4 and TRBJ2-7; TRBD2 matches 9 bases. Germline trimming cut 5 bases from V and 2 bases from J; bases unmatched to any gene: 7. There are 15 residues in the CDR3. CDR3 coding DNA: TGTGCCAGCAGTCCTAGCGGGACGCCCACCTACGAGCAGTACTTC. Translated: CASSPSGTPTYEQYF.